This T cell receptor (beta chain) emerged from a study of shared clonotypes between healthy human individuals. Per the germline V gene, CDR1 is MDHEN and CDR2 is SYDVKM. With V trimmed by 6 bases and J by 3 bases, 4 bases remained unmatched. CDR3 length equals 14 residues. This clone was seen a handful of times. Assay: immunoSEQ multiplex PCR; the TCRdb copy retains only in-frame clones and omits some. The sample lists about 110,000 clones, about 71% occurring once. The receptor was derived from a woman aged 25-40 years in good health. Sequencing was performed on memory CD8+ T cells sorted from blood. Subset specified: CD45RO+ cells pooled with CCR7-negative TemRA cells. This sequence joins TRBV28 and TRBJ1-2; 10 bases align to TRBD1. CDR3 residues: CASRRDRGHYGYTF. The CDR3 DNA sequence: TGTGCCAGCAGGCGAGACAGGGGGCACTATGGCTACACCTTC.